The 13 T cell receptor beta chains below were found in one sample sequenced in a study of patients and donors after allogeneic stem cell transplantation. In TCRdb, the RT-PCR reads were re-called with MiXCR into one record per CDR3 protein. The table lists approximately 410,000 distinct CDR3 sequences, 16% of them singletons. Sequencing input: blood, either unsorted or a sorted T cell fraction (not recorded which). All receptors derive from a human donor who was either an allogeneic HSCT recipient or a stem cell or donor lymphocyte infusion donor (not recorded which). It is not recorded whose cells these are; they may come from a transplant donor.

The CDR3 loop reads CASSLTRGQRSTDTQYF. The CDR3 DNA follows: TGTGCCAGCAGCTTAACCCGAGGACAGAGAAGCACAGATACGCAGTATTTT. V is TRBV7-9 and J is TRBJ2-3; the D gene is possibly TRBD1 (6 bases). The V end was cut by 2 bases, the J end by 0 bases, with 15 bases between. This CDR3 comprises 17 residues. Germline V CDR1 and CDR2: SEHNR, FQNEAQ (reference sequence). Filled out from reference TRBV7-9 and TRBJ2-3, the complete variable domain reads DTGVSQNPRHKITKRGQNVTFRCDPISEHNRLYWYRQTLGQGPEFLTYFQNEAQLEKSRLLSDRFSAERPKGSFSTLEIQRTEQGDSAMYLCASSLTRGQRSTDTQYFGPGTRLTVL.

Remarks on this clonotype: It may be a read error: a sequence one base away is much more abundant. The rearrangement joins TRBV7-2 to TRBJ2-3, with 8 bases lining up with TRBD2. The CDR3 covers 14 residues. Looked up from germline, CDR1 is SGHTA and CDR2 is FQGNSA. The CDR3 loop is CASGLDGSGNTQYF. The CDR3 DNA sequence: TGTGCCAGCGGCTTAGATGGTAGCGGGAATACGCAGTATTTT.

This clonotype was seen a few times. The chain is built from TRBV30 and TRBJ2-7; no firm D call. Trimming took off 0 bases at V and 4 bases at J, with 7 bases between the two ends. CDR3 length equals 12 residues. Per the germline V gene, CDR1 is GTSNPN and CDR2 is SVGIG (reference sequence). CDR3 coding DNA: TGTGCCTGGAGTGTAGCTAGGTACGAGCAGTACTTC. Translating it yields CAWSVARYEQYF.

This clonotype occurred a few times. The gene calls are TRBV7-9 and TRBJ1-1, with TRBD1 as a possible D gene (5 bases). Germline values: CDR1 SEHNR, CDR2 FQNEAQ (reference sequence). The CDR3 extends over 12 amino acids. Trimming shortened V by 10 bases and J by 2 bases, and 11 bases separated the two germline ends. This CDR3 is CATLQGNTEAFF. DNA of the CDR3: TGTGCCACCCTTCAGGGTAACACTGAAGCTTTCTTT.

V gene TRBV3-1 combines with J gene TRBJ2-7; unclear D gene. The CDR3 loop spans 14 amino acids. V lost 1 base and J lost 1, with 8 bases in between. Germline V lookup: CDR1 LGHDT, CDR2 YNNKEL (reference sequence). Here the CDR3 DNA reads TGTGCCAGCAGCCAAGGCATAGGGTCCTACGAGCAGTACTTC. This codes for CASSQGIGSYEQYF.

The chain recombines TRBV4-3 with TRBJ1-6, with unresolved D. Trimming removed 0 bases from V and 0 bases from J, with 12 bases in between. Germline-derived CDR1 and CDR2 are LGHNA and YSLEER. The CDR3 runs to 18 residues. CDR3 DNA sequence: TGCGCCAGCAGCCAAGACGGTCCGACGAGCTCCTATAATTCACCCCTCCACTTT. Protein product: CASSQDGPTSSYNSPLHF.

The J gene is TRBJ2-1, the V gene TRBV27; D is unresolved. Germline CDR1 reads MNHEY; CDR2 reads SMNVEV (reference sequence). This CDR3 has 15 amino acids. Trimming shortened V by 1 base and J by 4 bases, and 11 bases separated the two germline ends. This CDR3 reads CASSLYRSPYNEQFF. The DNA of the CDR3 is TGTGCCAGCAGTTTATACCGCTCCCCTTACAATGAGCAGTTCTTC.

This sequence joins TRBV24-1 and TRBJ2-3; 7 bases map to TRBD2. The CDR3 consists of 14 residues. Germline V gives CDR1 KGHDR, CDR2 SFDVKD. V was pared by 3 bases and J by 4 bases, with 3 bases of the junction left unmatched. The CDR3 nucleotides read TGTGCCACCAGTGATCCGGCGGGGGCAGATACGCAGTATTTT. This encodes CATSDPAGADTQYF.

This clonotype was detected only a few times. V is TRBV10-3 and J is TRBJ1-1, with D possibly matching TRBD1 (5 bases). Germline V CDR1 and CDR2: ENHRY, SYGVKD. This CDR3 has 14 amino acids. Trimming removed 3 bases at V and 2 bases at J, with 10 bases between. The CDR3 DNA reads as TGTGCCATCAGTGACAGGGACTTTAACACTGAAGCTTTCTTT. Amino acids: CAISDRDFNTEAFF.

The rearrangement joins TRBV9 to TRBJ2-7, with TRBD2 matching over 11 bases. The ends lost 0 bases at V and 0 bases at J; junction bases unmatched: 2. This CDR3 has 16 amino acids. CDR1 is SGDLS and CDR2 is YYNGEE in the germline V gene. The CDR3 sequence: CASSVGGTSGSYEQYF. CDR3 in DNA: TGTGCCAGCAGCGTAGGGGGGACTAGCGGCTCCTACGAGCAGTACTTC.

This clonotype was seen more than once but under ten times. The chain joins TRBV14 to TRBJ2-2; 10 nucleotides match TRBD2. The junction had 4 bases not matched to a gene; V was cut back by 6 bases and J by 3 bases. The CDR3 sequence is 15 residues long. Germline-derived CDR1 and CDR2 are SGHDN and FVKESK. CDR3 sequence (DNA): TGTGCCAGCAGAGGAGCGGGGGGGCACACCGGGGAGCTGTTTTTT. Translation: CASRGAGGHTGELFF.

This clonotype was observed a few times. This chain joins TRBV7-3 and TRBJ2-5, with D possibly being TRBD2 (5 bases). V lost 2 bases, J lost 2 bases, and 12 bases lay in between. The germline CDR1 and CDR2 sequences are SGHTA and FQGTGA. The CDR3 runs to 15 residues. The CDR3 sequence: CASSLFASLQETQYF. The CDR3 DNA reads TGTGCCAGCAGCTTATTCGCTAGCCTTCAAGAGACCCAGTACTTC.

This clonotype was recorded a few times. V usage is TRBV12-3 or TRBV12-4 and J usage is TRBJ1-3; unclear D gene. This CDR3 contains 14 residues. V lost 5 bases to trimming and J lost 0 bases, with 8 bases between them. The CDR3 DNA is TGTGCCAGCAGTGGACGGATCTCTGGAAACACCATATATTTT. The encoded protein is CASSGRISGNTIYF.